A selection of T cell receptor beta chains follows, all from one sample in a study of human T cells and chemical hapten exposure. A single record per CDR3 protein comes from TCRdb applying MiXCR to the RACE reads. The sample holds about 46,000 distinct CDR3 sequences, 3.5% to 4.5% seen once. Material: whole blood. The receptors originated from a female donor in good health. Some clones in this sample may be carry-over from other donors' samples. Each CDR3 is given with its conserved first and last residue. Fields, in order: V gene, CDR3 length, clone size, CDR3 protein. Size values are once, few and many counts, or a class for expanded clones, and some rows have none.

TRBV29-1,15,many,CSVAPGLAMRETQYF
TRBV28,13,many,CAARGGGAVEQYF
TRBV2,14,NA,CASDTRPPTGGQYF
TRBV5-1,17,many,CASSLDGTGGSRTEAFF
TRBV20-1,14,many,CSVGTNTPLYEQYF
TRBV7-9,14,many,CASSQGALNYGYTF
TRBV20-1,14,few,CSAFNAEEGYGYTF
TRBV29-1,9,many,CSARQPQHF
TRBV7-3,13,medium-sized,CASSLDRNTEAFF
TRBV10-2,16,many,CASRDRGYMKDTEAFF
TRBV5-1,13,many,CASSGSQGDGYTF
TRBV6-2/TRBV6-3,20,NA,CASSYLTGTGGPSNTGELFF
TRBV9,14,NA,CASSLSGGLNEQYF
TRBV20-1,13,many,CSASRAGGNEQFF
TRBV5-1,16,many,CASSLVAAGGPDTQYF
TRBV2,11,many,CASSVATPQYF
TRBV19,16,many,CASSIRLAGGHRELFF
TRBV6-2/TRBV6-3,14,many,CASSYQGRDYEQYF
TRBV20-1,17,NA,CSASSGGGALSTDTQYF
TRBV12-3/TRBV12-4,13,many,CASRGLVTDTQYF
TRBV9,14,many,CASSGGDSTGELFF
TRBV5-6,15,NA,CASSLKTGSNEKLFF